This TCR beta chain derives from a study of cytomegalovirus exposure and HLA in healthy donors. There are a few counts of this clone. Its antigen is still unknown. Trimming took off 2 bases at V and 6 bases at J, with 12 bases between the two ends. The CDR3 has 14 amino acids. CDR1 is SGHTA and CDR2 is FQGTGA in the germline V gene. The primer mix had 60 Vbeta and 13 Jbeta primers. TCRdb keeps only in-frame clones here, not all; method: immunoSEQ multiplex PCR. The data show 90,000 to 150,000 clones, 75% seen once. The study's findings and limits: Common viral pathogens (according to a later analysis) appeared linked to several of the most significant clusters. HLA allele associations emerged for roughly 17,000 TCR beta sequences in a later analysis, at 0.05 false discovery rate.

V is TRBV7-3 and J is TRBJ2-3; the D is unclear. The source is a woman in her 40s in good health and CMV-seropositive. Material: PBMCs. This chain's CDR3 is CASSLGDPQDTQYF. The CDR3 DNA follows: TGTGCCAGCAGCTTAGGCGACCCACAGGATACGCAGTATTTT.